These 21 T cell receptor beta chains were sequenced from one sample in a study of CD8+CD57+ T cells in acquired aplastic anemia (dated by TCRdb to the late 2010s). Sequenced using an Illumina HiSeq 2000. Genomic DNA was used as template for profiling of TCR beta VDJ combinations and CDR3 sequences. Starting from the raw public reads, TCRdb applied fastp trimming at Q25, assembled clones with MiXCR and retained in-frame beta chains. Rows merge per CDR3 protein into single entries with the most common DNA and genes. In this sample the table shows roughly 420,000 distinct CDR3 sequences, 55% to 75% of which occur a single time. The top ten clonotypes cover 3% to 4.5% of the sample. The sample comprised sorted CD4+, CD8+, or CD8+CD57+ T cells (not recorded which) from PBMCs. The source of these receptors is a human donor in good health, serving as a control.

V is TRBV11-3 and J is TRBJ2-1; D remains unclear. CDR1 SGHNT and CDR2 YENEEA come from the germline V gene. V lost 1 base and J lost 9, with 10 bases in between. The CDR3 is 13 residues long. The CDR3 protein is CASSLGVGSEQFF. The CDR3 nucleotides are TGTGCCAGCAGCTTAGGGGTGGGAAGTGAGCAGTTCTTC. The whole variable domain, remainder taken from reference TRBV11-3 and TRBJ2-1, is EAGVVQSPRYKIIEKKQPVAFWCNPISGHNTLYWYLQNLGQGPELLIRYENEEAVDDSQLPKDRFSAERLKGVDSTLKIQPAELGDSAVYLCASSLGVGSEQFFGPGTRLTVL.

This clonotype has only one observation. The chain joins TRBV5-1 to TRBJ2-1; 7 bases fit TRBD1. The CDR3 extends over 15 amino acids. CDR1 and CDR2 (germline): SGHRS, YFSETQ. With 0 bases clipped from V and 9 bases from J, the junction kept 9 bases outside the gene matches. CDR3 loop: CASSLDRGAVGEQFF. Here the CDR3 DNA reads TGCGCCAGCAGCTTGGACAGGGGAGCGGTCGGTGAGCAGTTCTTC.

This clonotype occurred a few times. No conserved phenylalanine or tryptophan is present at the end of the CDR3, so a read error is the likely explanation. The limits of the CDR3 on the DNA are not certain, so only TCRdb's listed CDR3 is given. The chain joins TRBV9 to TRBJ1-4. Termini included, the CDR3 measures 8 amino acids. Germline CDR1 reads SGDLS; CDR2 reads YYNGEE. CDR3 sequence reads: CASSVGLR.

The genes are TRBV12-3 or TRBV12-4 and TRBJ2-7, with D hard to call. The V and J ends lost 2 bases and 6 bases respectively, with 8 bases between them. The CDR3 runs 12 residues. The CDR3 protein is CASSLQESEQYF. The CDR3 nucleotides read TGTGCCAGCAGTTTACAGGAGAGCGAGCAGTACTTC.

This rearrangement joins TRBV2 to TRBJ1-5; possible D gene TRBD1, 5 bases. The V end was cut by 6 bases, the J end by 14 bases, with 23 bases between. Germline values: CDR1 SNHLY, CDR2 FYNNEI. The CDR3 is 14 amino acids. CDR3 in DNA: TGTGCCAGCAGCTCCCAGGGAGGGGATCACCGCGAGCATTTT. Its protein is CASSSQGGDHREHF. The complete variable domain, with remaining parts taken from reference TRBV2 and TRBJ1-5, reads EPEVTQTPSHQVTQMGQEVILRCVPISNHLYFYWYRQILGQKVEFLVSFYNNEISEKSEIFDDQFSVERPDGSNFTLKIRSTKLEDSAMYFCASSSQGGDHREHFGDGTRLSIL.

This sequence joins TRBV7-8 and TRBJ2-7; 8 bases agree with TRBD2. The germline CDR1 and CDR2 sequences are SGHVS and FQNEAQ. The CDR3 loop spans 17 amino acids. V shed 0 bases, J shed 5 bases, and the junction held 12 bases outside the gene matches. The CDR3 is CASSLAGGAGVSDEQYF. DNA for the CDR3: TGTGCCAGCAGCTTAGCGGGGGGAGCGGGGGTTAGCGACGAGCAGTACTTC.

About this clonotype itself: The missing conserved phenylalanine or tryptophan at the end of this CDR3 makes a read error likely. The DNA is omitted, as the CDR3 cannot be located on it reliably, and the CDR3 follows TCRdb's listing. This rearrangement joins TRBV2 to TRBJ2-6; TRBD2 reflects the table's D call only, with no check against the DNA. The CDR3 comprises 16 residues, both ends counted. Germline CDR1 is SNHLY and CDR2 is FYNNEI. CDR3 in amino acids: CASSAAREAQDNVLAT.

Turning to this clonotype: One end of the junction is discordant with germline, which a read error may explain. The chain carries TRBV7-4 and TRBJ2-3; the D gene is possibly TRBD2 (6 bases). The CDR3 length is 15 residues. Germline V lookup: CDR1 SGHVT, CDR2 SQSDAQ. The CDR3: CASSAYRTIQDTQYF. CDR3 in DNA: TGTGCCAGCAGCGCCTACAGGACTATACAAGATACGCAATATTTT.

Comments on this clonotype: An end of the junction does not agree with germline; a read error may underlie this. This chain connects TRBV20-1 to TRBJ2-7; TRBD2 is a possible D gene (5 bases). Germline CDR1 DFQATT, CDR2 SNEGSKA (reference sequence). The CDR3 runs to 13 residues. The DNA of the CDR3 is TGCGGTGCTAACGCGAGGGAGAGCTACGAGCAGTACTTC. This codes for CGANARESYEQYF.

This clonotype came up many times. V usage is TRBV20-1 and J usage is TRBJ2-1, with TRBD2 matching over 8 bases. The CDR3 spans 13 residues. Germline-derived CDR1 and CDR2 are DFQATT and SNEGSKA (reference sequence). J lost 8 bases, V lost 6 bases, and 9 bases had no gene match. The CDR3 bases are TGCAGTGCCGAACCGGGGGGGCTTCATGAGCAGTTCTTC. It yields the protein CSAEPGGLHEQFF.

With regard to this clonotype: At one end the junction does not follow the germline gene, possibly because of a read error. The V gene is TRBV7-2, the J gene TRBJ2-7; a possible D gene is TRBD1 (5 bases). The CDR3 runs 16 residues. Germline loops: CDR1 SGHTA, CDR2 FQGNSA. In DNA form, the CDR3 reads TGTGCCAGCAGCCCGTTTGTGTCACAGGACACCCACGACCAGTACTTC. It encodes CASSPFVSQDTHDQYF.

The V gene is TRBV7-9, the J gene TRBJ1-2; D is undetermined. The CDR3 spans 15 residues. Trimming took 5 bases from V and 7 from J, leaving 20 bases between them. Germline V gives CDR1 SEHNR, CDR2 FQNEAQ (reference sequence). The chain's CDR3 is CASSPARLWFRGYTF. The CDR3 DNA reads as TGTGCCAGCAGCCCCGCTAGACTGTGGTTTCGTGGCTACACCTTC.

This sequence joins TRBV6-4 and TRBJ2-3; 13 nucleotides align to TRBD2. Per germline, CDR1 MRHNA and CDR2 SNTAGT. The CDR3 length is 15 residues. The trim removed 5 bases at V and 11 bases at J, leaving 10 bases unmatched. In nucleotides, the CDR3 is TGTGCCAGCAGTCCCACTAGCGGGGGGGACAATGAGCAGTATTTT. This gives the protein CASSPTSGGDNEQYF.

Many counts were recorded for this clonotype. CDR3 sequence (DNA): TGTGCCACCCGACAGGCCGACACTGAAGCTTTCTTT. This codes for CATRQADTEAFF. This chain uses TRBV10-3 with TRBJ1-1; D may be TRBD1 (6 bases). Germline CDR1 reads ENHRY; CDR2 reads SYGVKD. CDR3 length: 12 amino acids. Between the trimmed V and J ends, which lost 10 bases and 3 bases, there was a span of 12 bases.

This clonotype was counted at least ten times. The V and J genes are TRBV2 and TRBJ2-5; 7 nucleotides agree with TRBD1. Germline CDR1 and CDR2: SNHLY and FYNNEI. V was pared by 5 bases and J by 5 bases, with 8 bases of the junction left unmatched. The CDR3 has 14 amino acids. CDR3 loop: CASSRTGVRETQYF. CDR3 DNA: TGTGCCAGCAGTCGAACAGGGGTTAGGGAGACCCAGTACTTC.

This clonotype has at least ten counts. This sequence joins TRBV12-3 or TRBV12-4 and TRBJ1-2; D possibly corresponds to TRBD1 (6 bases). The CDR3 runs to 14 residues. Trimming left V 6 bases short and J 4 bases short, with 15 bases between. CDR3 coding DNA: TGTGCCAGCAGGTCGGACAGACCTACCTATGGCTACACCTTC. This gives the protein CASRSDRPTYGYTF.

This clonotype has a handful of counts. This rearrangement joins TRBV18 to TRBJ1-2, with D unclear. This CDR3 has 14 residues. Germline V lookup: CDR1 KGHSH, CDR2 LQKENI. V was clipped by 1 base and J by 1 base, with 7 bases between them. The CDR3 loop reads CASSPLKVNYGYTF. The CDR3 nucleotides are TGTGCCAGCTCACCACTAAAGGTTAACTATGGCTACACCTTC.

As regards this clonotype: The CDR3 end shows no conserved phenylalanine or tryptophan, and so a read error is likely. It is unclear where the CDR3 begins or ends on the DNA, so no DNA is shown, and the CDR3 is as TCRdb lists it. The chain uses TRBV2 and TRBJ2-7; the table's D call of TRBD2 was not tested on the DNA. The V gene's germline CDR1 is SNHLY and CDR2 FYNNEI. The CDR3 spans 14 amino acids, including both terminal residues. The CDR3 loop reads CASSGASGGNDGYS.

In its sample, this clonotype was seen once. This CDR3 is CASSPSEGRGGRSFEEYF. CDR3 sequence (DNA): TGTGCCAGTAGTCCCTCTGAAGGGCGTGGGGGGCGGTCCTTTGAGGAGTACTTC. The rearrangement links TRBV19 to TRBJ2-7; perhaps D is TRBD1 or TRBD2 (6 bases each). V lost 5 bases and J 11 bases, leaving 34 bases between the germline ends. Germline V lookup: CDR1 LNHDA, CDR2 SQIVND (reference sequence). The CDR3 is 18 residues long.

This clonotype appeared once. A junction end diverges from the germline sequence, so it may reflect a read error. The chain employs TRBV9 and TRBJ1-2; 7 bases agree with TRBD1. The CDR3 has 15 residues. Germline CDR1 reads SGDLS; CDR2 reads YYNGEE. The CDR3: CASSGAGTGTDGDTF. CDR3 nucleotides: TGTGCCAGCAGCGGCGCCGGGACGGGGACAGATGGCGACACCTTC. The full variable domain, rest sourced from reference TRBV9 and TRBJ1-2, is DSGVTQTPKHLITATGQRVTLRCSPRSGDLSVYWYQQSLDQGLQFLIQYYNGEERAKGNILERFSAQQFPDLHSELNLSSLELGDSALYFCASSGAGTGTDGDTFGSGTRLTVV.

The chain carries TRBV7-8 and TRBJ1-1; possible D gene TRBD1, 5 bases. The CDR3 has 14 amino acids. Between the trimmed V and J ends, which lost 1 base and 9 bases, there was a span of 15 bases. Germline V CDR1 and CDR2: SGHVS, FQNEAQ. CDR3 residues: CASSLERSQDKAFF. CDR3 DNA: TGTGCCAGCAGCTTAGAAAGGTCTCAGGACAAAGCTTTCTTT.